Sequencing of this T cell receptor (beta chain) was carried out in a study of cytomegalovirus exposure and HLA in healthy donors. With 60 Vbeta and 13 Jbeta primers, the PCR was carried out. The protocol was immunoSEQ multiplex PCR, while the TCRdb copy is restricted to in-frame clones and leaves out a portion. This sample has 50,000 to 65,000 clones, with approximately 82% found just once. CDR1 SGHNT and CDR2 YYREEE come from the germline V gene (reference sequence). J gave up 8 bases and V 5 bases, and 6 bases lay outside the gene matches. This CDR3 spans 13 amino acids. Comments on this clone: Antigen unknown.

Study-level findings and limits: As immune exposure information, only CMV serostatus was available. It is likely that the observed cluster of highly shared sequence variants was a sequencing artifact.

This TCR came from a woman between 40 and 55 years old in good health and CMV-seropositive. The chain links TRBV5-4 to TRBJ2-1; the match to TRBD1 covers 8 bases. Sequenced material: PBMCs. The CDR3 protein is CASSPDRGDEQFF. The CDR3 bases are TGTGCCAGCAGTCCCGACAGGGGTGATGAGCAGTTCTTC.